The sequence of this T cell receptor (beta chain) was determined in a study of CD8 T cells in ankylosing spondylitis. Study results and caveats: Typical of ankylosing spondylitis blood, it appeared, was a TCR beta motif of roughly eight highly homologous variants. Past research had described some motif variants in reactive arthritis synovial fluid and blood. The authors reported significant enrichment of disease-linked clones in matched ankylosing spondylitis synovial fluid. Relatively rare in peripheral blood, disease-linked clones were also CD8+.

Germline V gene sequence: CDR1 MGHRA, CDR2 YSYEKL. Trimming stripped 4 bases from V and 5 bases from J, with 16 bases between. The CDR3 runs 15 residues. As the method for making TCR beta libraries, quantitative 5'-RACE with molecular barcodes was used. TCRdb analysed the 5' RACE reads with MiXCR anew, one entry per CDR3 protein. Altogether hundreds of thousands of distinct CDR3 sequences are present, around 11% being singletons, with the ten largest covering about 0.5%. Worth noting for this clonotype: Its antigen is not identified.

This sequence originates from a male donor with ankylosing spondylitis. The material sequenced was blood, either unsorted or a sorted T cell fraction (not recorded which). V gene TRBV4-1 combines with J gene TRBJ2-3; maybe TRBD2 (7 bases). Here the CDR3 reads CASSLVPGGLDTQYF. The CDR3 DNA reads TGCGCCAGCAGCCTTGTGCCGGGGGGCCTAGATACGCAGTATTTT.